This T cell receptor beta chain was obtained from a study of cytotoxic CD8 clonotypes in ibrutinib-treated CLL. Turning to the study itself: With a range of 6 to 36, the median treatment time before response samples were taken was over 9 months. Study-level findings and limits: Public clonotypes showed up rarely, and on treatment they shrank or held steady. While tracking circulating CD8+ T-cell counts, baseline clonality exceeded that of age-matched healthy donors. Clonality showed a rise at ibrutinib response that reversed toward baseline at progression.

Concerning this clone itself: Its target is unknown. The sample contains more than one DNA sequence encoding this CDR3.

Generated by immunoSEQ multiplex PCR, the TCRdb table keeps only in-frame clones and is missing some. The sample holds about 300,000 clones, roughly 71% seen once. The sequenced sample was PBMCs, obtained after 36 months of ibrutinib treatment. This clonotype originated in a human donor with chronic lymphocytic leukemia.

The CDR3 reads CASSVGQPQHF. CDR3 nucleotide sequence: TGTGCCAGCAGTGTTGGTCAGCCCCAGCATTTT. This chain uses TRBV2 with TRBJ1-5; no definite D call. This CDR3 comprises 11 residues. Germline V CDR1 and CDR2: SNHLY, FYNNEI. Trimming removed 4 bases from V and 6 bases from J, with 4 bases in between.